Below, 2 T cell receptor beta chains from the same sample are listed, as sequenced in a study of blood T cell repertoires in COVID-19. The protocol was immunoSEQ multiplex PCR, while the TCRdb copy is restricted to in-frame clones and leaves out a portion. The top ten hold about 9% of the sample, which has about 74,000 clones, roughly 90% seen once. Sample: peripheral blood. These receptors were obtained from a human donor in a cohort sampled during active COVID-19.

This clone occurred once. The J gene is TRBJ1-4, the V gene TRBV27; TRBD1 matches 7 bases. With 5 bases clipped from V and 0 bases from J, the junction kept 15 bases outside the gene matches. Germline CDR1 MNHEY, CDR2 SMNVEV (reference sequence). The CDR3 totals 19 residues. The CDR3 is CASSVTWGYRGATNEKLFF. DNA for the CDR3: TGTGCCAGCAGTGTAACGTGGGGCTACAGGGGTGCAACTAATGAAAAACTGTTTTTT.

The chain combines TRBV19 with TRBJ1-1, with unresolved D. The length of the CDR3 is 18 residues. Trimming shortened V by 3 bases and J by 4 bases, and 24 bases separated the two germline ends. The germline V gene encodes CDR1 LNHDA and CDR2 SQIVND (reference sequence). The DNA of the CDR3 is TGTGCCAGTAGTATTACGAATGGGCCGGCTCGTGGTGGCACTGAAGCTTTCTTT. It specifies CASSITNGPARGGTEAFF.